The 9 T cell receptor beta chains reported below all come from one sample, sequenced in a study of cytomegalovirus exposure and HLA in healthy donors. Vbeta (60) and Jbeta (13) primers were used in the PCR. Sequencing used immunoSEQ multiplex PCR; TCRdb keeps in-frame clones, though not all of them. Among about 190,000 clones listed, roughly 79% were seen once. The sample consisted of PBMCs. The source of these receptors is a woman aged 18-29 years in good health and CMV-seronegative.

The V and J genes are TRBV12-5 and TRBJ2-7, with 10 bases identical to TRBD2. The CDR3 totals 15 residues. J was trimmed by 7 bases and V by 3 bases; bases with no gene match: 9. The germline V gene has CDR1 LGHNT and CDR2 FRNRAP. In nucleotides, the CDR3 is TGTGCTAGTGGTTTAGGGACTAGCGTTTCGAAAGAGCAGTACTTC. Amino acids: CASGLGTSVSKEQYF.

This sequence joins TRBV7-2 and TRBJ2-1, with 11 bases aligning to TRBD2. The CDR3 consists of 16 residues. Germline CDR1 reads SGHTA; CDR2 reads FQGNSA. J was trimmed by 4 bases and V by 3 bases; bases with no gene match: 5. The CDR3 region is CASSLGLAVIYNEQFF. The CDR3 coding sequence is TGTGCCAGCAGCTTGGGACTAGCGGTAATATACAATGAGCAGTTCTTC.

The J gene is TRBJ2-2, the V gene TRBV30, with 12 bases fitting TRBD2. The CDR3 sequence is 15 residues long. J was trimmed by 1 base and V by 3 bases; bases with no gene match: 0. Germline CDR1 is GTSNPN and CDR2 is SVGIG (reference sequence). CDR3: CAWRTSGRNTGELFF. The CDR3 region has the DNA TGTGCCTGGAGGACTAGCGGGAGGAACACCGGGGAGCTGTTTTTT.

The CDR3 loop reads CASSARIATNEKLFF. Here the CDR3 DNA reads TGTGCCAGCAGTGCTAGAATCGCAACTAATGAAAAACTGTTTTTT. The chain links TRBV6-5 to TRBJ1-4; the D is unclear. Looked up from germline, CDR1 is MNHEY and CDR2 is SVGAGI. V lost 5 bases to trimming and J lost 0 bases, with 10 bases between them. This CDR3 contains 15 residues.

This chain connects TRBV30 to TRBJ1-2; 7 bases line up with TRBD1. Germline V gene sequence: CDR1 GTSNPN, CDR2 SVGIG (reference sequence). V was clipped by 1 base and J by 8 bases; unmatched bases: 7. The CDR3 totals 13 residues. The CDR3 reads CAWSGNRDRGYTF. CDR3 nucleotides: TGTGCCTGGAGTGGGAACCGGGACAGAGGCTACACCTTC.

The chain is built from TRBV11-2 and TRBJ2-7; 10 nucleotides line up with TRBD1. The V gene's germline CDR1 is SGHAT and CDR2 FQNNGV. V was pared by 5 bases and J by 2 bases, with 6 bases of the junction left unmatched. There are 15 residues in the CDR3. Here the CDR3 reads CASSPRTGGPYEQYF. CDR3 nucleotides: TGTGCCAGCAGCCCCAGGACAGGGGGTCCCTACGAGCAGTACTTC. Variable domain in full (rest from reference TRBV11-2 and TRBJ2-7): EAGVAQSPRYKIIEKRQSVAFWCNPISGHATLYWYQQILGQGPKLLIQFQNNGVVDDSQLPKDRFSAERLKGVDSTLKIQPAKLEDSAVYLCASSPRTGGPYEQYFGPGTRLTVT.

This clone was observed a handful of times. The chain combines TRBV4-2 with TRBJ2-2; D remains ambiguous. Trimming took 4 bases from V and 1 from J, leaving 13 bases between them. Per the germline V gene, CDR1 is LGHNA and CDR2 is YNFKEQ. CDR3 length: 16 amino acids. CDR3 bases: TGTGCCAGCAGCCCCCGAGCCGCGCGGAACACCGGGGAGCTGTTTTTT. The encoded protein is CASSPRAARNTGELFF.

The V call is TRBV6-1, the J call TRBJ1-1; D is uncertain. V was clipped by 5 bases and J by 5 bases, with 9 bases between them. CDR1 is MNHNS, CDR2 SASEGT, per germline. The CDR3 totals 12 residues. The DNA of the CDR3 is TGTGCCAGCAGTCCAGCGAGGACTGAAGCTTTCTTT. It translates to CASSPARTEAFF.

V gene TRBV6-1 combines with J gene TRBJ2-7; 7 nucleotides agree with TRBD2. Germline V gene lookup returns CDR1 MNHNS and CDR2 SASEGT. The CDR3 consists of 15 residues. V lost 3 bases, J lost 3 bases, and 8 bases stayed unmatched. As DNA, the CDR3 is TGTGCCAGCAGTGACGTAGCGGGTGGGGTCTACGAGCAGTACTTC. Residues: CASSDVAGGVYEQYF.